The clone carrying this TCR beta chain was picked up many times. Antigen unknown. The sample is drawn from a study of CD8 T cells in ankylosing spondylitis. General study points: Some motif variants had been reported before (in reactive arthritis synovial fluid and blood). Disease-associated clonotypes exhibited CD8+ identity and were relatively infrequent in peripheral blood. Characteristic of ankylosing spondylitis blood, it appeared, was a TCR beta motif comprising roughly eight highly homologous variants.

Library preparation for TCR beta used quantitative 5'-RACE with molecular barcodes. TCRdb processed the 5' RACE reads anew with MiXCR; each CDR3 protein has one entry. The data show 300,000 to 400,000 distinct CDR3 sequences, with about 15% seen just once and 1.1% held by the top ten. Trimming took off 3 bases at V and 4 bases at J, with 13 bases between the two ends. Germline V gives CDR1 SGHRS, CDR2 YFSETQ. This CDR3 is built from 14 residues. The material sequenced was blood, either unsorted or a sorted T cell fraction (not recorded which). The gene calls are TRBV5-1 and TRBJ1-2; D not certain. The TCR sequence derives from a male donor with ankylosing spondylitis or in good health (not recorded which). The CDR3 sequence: CASSSGPGSYGYTF. CDR3 DNA: TGCGCCAGCAGCTCCGGACCCGGGTCCTATGGCTACACCTTC.